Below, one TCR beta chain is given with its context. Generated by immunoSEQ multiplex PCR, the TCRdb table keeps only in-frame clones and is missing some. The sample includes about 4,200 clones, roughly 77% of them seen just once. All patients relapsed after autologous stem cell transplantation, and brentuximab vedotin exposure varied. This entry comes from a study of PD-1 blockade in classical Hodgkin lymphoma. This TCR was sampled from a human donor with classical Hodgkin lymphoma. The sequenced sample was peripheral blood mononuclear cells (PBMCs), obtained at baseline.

The DNA of the CDR3 is TGCGCCAGCAGCCAGACACATACAGGGGGCAGGGGCTACACCTTC. Translating gives CASSQTHTGGRGYTF. The rearrangement joins TRBV4-3 to TRBJ1-2, with 9 positions matching TRBD1. V gave up 3 bases and J gave up 8 bases; unmatched junction bases: 10. The germline V gene encodes CDR1 LGHNA and CDR2 YSLEER. This CDR3 is 15 amino acids long.